These 31 T cell receptor beta chains came from one sample sequenced in a study of CD8 T cells in Susac syndrome. RNA in amounts of 0.5 to 1 ug was reverse transcribed with random hexamers. TCRdb passed the immunoSEQ multiplex PCR reads through MiXCR, listing each CDR3 protein once. The data contain 150,000 to 190,000 distinct CDR3 sequences, around 95% of them singletons. The sequenced material came from CD8+ T cells from PBMCs. Receptors originate from a human donor with multiple sclerosis.

The V call is TRBV9, the J call TRBJ2-1; 9 nucleotides line up with TRBD2. The CDR3 has 17 residues. CDR1 is SGDLS and CDR2 is YYNGEE in the germline V gene. After removal of 0 bases from V and 7 bases from J, the junction contained 11 bases not matched to a gene. The CDR3 loop reads CASSVEFGGGAGNEQFF. In nucleotides, the CDR3 is TGTGCCAGCAGCGTAGAGTTTGGCGGGGGGGCAGGTAATGAGCAGTTCTTC.

CDR3 sequence reads: CASSPIESSYNEQFF. The CDR3 DNA follows: TGTGCCAGCAGCCCAATAGAAAGCTCCTACAATGAGCAGTTCTTC. The chain links TRBV3-1 to TRBJ2-1; D is unresolved. The CDR3 runs 15 residues. Trimming stripped 4 bases from V and 0 bases from J, with 10 bases between. In germline, CDR1 is LGHDT, CDR2 YNNKEL (reference sequence).

The CDR3, as DNA: TGTGCCAGCAGTGTCCAGGGCGAAAAACTGTTTTTT. It is translated as CASSVQGEKLFF. The chain uses TRBV25-1 and TRBJ1-4; a possible D gene is TRBD1 (5 bases). CDR1 is MGHDK, CDR2 SYGVNS, per germline. Trimming removed 4 bases from V and 8 bases from J, with 8 bases in between. This CDR3 region has 12 residues.

The rearrangement links TRBV10-3 to TRBJ2-1, with 9 nucleotides matching TRBD2. Germline values: CDR1 ENHRY, CDR2 SYGVKD. The CDR3 spans 14 residues. V shed 10 bases and J 8 bases; nucleotides not matched to a gene: 12. The CDR3 nucleotides are TGTGCCACCTCCAAAGCGGGGGGCGCCGATGAGCAGTTCTTC. This translates into CATSKAGGADEQFF.

The chain couples TRBV30 to TRBJ1-2; no clear D gene. In germline, CDR1 is GTSNPN, CDR2 SVGIG (reference sequence). This CDR3 is built from 14 residues. Trimming took 2 bases from V and 8 from J, leaving 18 bases between them. The CDR3, as DNA: TGTGCCTGGAGTCGAACGGCCGGCCCGGGGGGCTACACCTTC. This sequence encodes CAWSRTAGPGGYTF.

The chain employs TRBV13 and TRBJ2-1; 7 nucleotides line up with TRBD2. From germline, CDR1 is PRHDT and CDR2 FYEKMQ (reference sequence). The CDR3 is made up of 17 amino acids. The V and J ends lost 4 bases and 0 bases, in that order; junction bases with no gene match: 9. CDR3 sequence (DNA): TGTGCCAGCAGCTCCCGGGTGGGGGGGTCCTCCTACAATGAGCAGTTCTTC. Translated, it gives CASSSRVGGSSYNEQFF.

The genes are TRBV12-3 or TRBV12-4 and TRBJ1-2; 7 nucleotides line up with TRBD1. The trim removed 5 bases at V and 2 bases at J, leaving 5 bases unmatched. The CDR3 runs to 14 residues. The CDR3 region has the DNA TGTGCCAGCAGTGGAATACAGGGGAACTATGGCTACACCTTC. Its protein product is CASSGIQGNYGYTF.

This clonotype was observed once. The chain links TRBV9 to TRBJ1-1, with 10 bases matching TRBD1. The CDR3 spans 18 residues. From germline, CDR1 is SGDLS and CDR2 YYNGEE. Germline trimming cut 0 bases from V and 0 bases from J; bases unmatched to any gene: 8. The DNA for the CDR3 is TGTGCCAGCAGCGTAGGGATTGGACAGGGGGAAATGAACACTGAAGCTTTCTTT. It codes for CASSVGIGQGEMNTEAFF.

This chain uses TRBV20-1 with TRBJ1-2; D may be TRBD1 (5 bases). Trimming took 6 bases from V and 0 from J, leaving 20 bases between them. This CDR3 has 16 amino acids. Per the germline V gene, CDR1 is DFQATT and CDR2 is SNEGSKA (reference sequence). The CDR3 DNA sequence: TGCAGTGCGAACCACCGAGGACAACCAGCTAACTATGGCTACACCTTC. Its translation is CSANHRGQPANYGYTF.

The rearrangement uses TRBV7-9 and TRBJ2-5, with TRBD2 as a possible D gene (6 bases). Germline CDR1 SEHNR, CDR2 FQNEAQ (reference sequence). The CDR3 has 13 amino acids. CDR3 region: CGLGLLAKETQYF. The CDR3 DNA is TGTGGGCTCGGTTTACTAGCAAAAGAGACCCAGTACTTC.

This chain connects TRBV27 to TRBJ1-6, with a possible D match to TRBD1 (6 bases). Germline assignment: CDR1 MNHEY and CDR2 SMNVEV (reference sequence). Trimming took off 7 bases at V and 10 bases at J, with 17 bases between the two ends. The CDR3 sequence is 14 residues long. The CDR3 DNA follows: TGTGCCAGCACCGTAGGGGGGGCGAGGTCACCCCTCCACTTT. Encoded protein: CASTVGGARSPLHF.

This clonotype showed up just a few times. The rearrangement links TRBV13 to TRBJ1-2, with a possible D match to TRBD1 (6 bases). CDR1 is PRHDT and CDR2 is FYEKMQ in the germline V gene (reference sequence). This CDR3 is built from 15 residues. The V and J ends lost 0 bases and 4 bases respectively, with 12 bases between them. The CDR3 reads CASSLGRGGSYGYTF. The CDR3 nucleotides read TGTGCCAGCAGCTTAGGCCGAGGGGGATCCTATGGCTACACCTTC.

V is TRBV9 and J is TRBJ2-7; TRBD1 matches 9 bases. The germline gives CDR1 SGDLS, CDR2 YYNGEE. Trimming at V came to 4 bases and at J to 3 bases, leaving 11 bases not matched to a gene. The CDR3 has 16 residues. CDR3 nucleotide sequence: TGTGCCAGCAGCACCCCCTTGGACAGGGGAAGCTACGAGCAGTACTTC. It codes for CASSTPLDRGSYEQYF.

The gene calls are TRBV27 and TRBJ1-1; D possibly corresponds to TRBD1 (5 bases). V lost 5 bases and J lost 5, with 15 bases in between. The germline V gene encodes CDR1 MNHEY and CDR2 SMNVEV (reference sequence). The CDR3 is made up of 14 amino acids. The CDR3 sequence is CASSQTARGTEAFF. DNA of the CDR3: TGTGCCAGCAGTCAGACAGCCCGGGGGACTGAAGCTTTCTTT.

The chain is built from TRBV30 and TRBJ1-2, with a tentative D call TRBD1 (5 bases). Between the trimmed V and J ends, which lost 3 bases and 3 bases, there was a span of 14 bases. CDR3 size: 14 residues. Germline-derived CDR1 and CDR2 are GTSNPN and SVGIG (reference sequence). The DNA of the CDR3 is TGTGCCTGGAGGGGCCCGGGGCAGGACTATGGCTACACCTTC. Amino acids: CAWRGPGQDYGYTF.

CDR3 nucleotide sequence: TGCGCCAGCAGCTCTGACAGGGGGCGCGAGCAGTACTTC. Protein: CASSSDRGREQYF. J is TRBJ2-7 and V is TRBV5-1; 10 positions match TRBD1. The germline CDR1 and CDR2 sequences are SGHRS and YFSETQ. This CDR3 has 13 residues. J gave up 6 bases and V 3 bases, and 3 bases lay outside the gene matches.

This chain uses TRBV6-4 with TRBJ2-6; D unclear. This CDR3 is 15 amino acids long. In germline, CDR1 is MRHNA, CDR2 SNTAGT. The germline V and J ends were trimmed by 2 bases and 0 bases, with 5 bases remaining between them. This chain's CDR3 is CASSDGISGANVLTF. CDR3 coding DNA: TGTGCCAGCAGTGACGGGATCTCTGGGGCCAACGTCCTGACTTTC.

The rearrangement links TRBV2 to TRBJ1-1; no clear D gene. V shed 1 base and J shed 1 base, with 7 bases lying between them. CDR3 length equals 14 residues. Germline assignment: CDR1 SNHLY and CDR2 FYNNEI. The CDR3 DNA reads TGTGCCAGCAGTGAAGTCCCGAGGAACACTGAAGCTTTCTTT. Its translation is CASSEVPRNTEAFF.

This clonotype was recorded only once. The chain joins TRBV12-3 or TRBV12-4 to TRBJ1-1; 7 bases line up with TRBD1. V lost 6 bases and J lost 4; bases outside the gene matches: 5. The CDR3 totals 13 residues. The CDR3 spells CASRPHRGTEAFF. The CDR3 DNA sequence: TGTGCCAGCAGACCTCACAGGGGCACTGAAGCTTTCTTT.

The rearrangement joins TRBV6-4 to TRBJ2-7; D gene ambiguous. This CDR3 spans 15 amino acids. With 2 bases removed from V and 6 bases from J, the gap between germline ends came to 17 bases. Germline-derived CDR1 and CDR2 are MRHNA and SNTAGT. The CDR3 region is CASSDVSVFFFEQYF. In DNA, the CDR3 is TGTGCCAGCAGTGACGTCTCCGTGTTCTTCTTCGAGCAGTACTTC.

This rearrangement joins TRBV12-3 or TRBV12-4 to TRBJ1-1; D call uncertain. With 4 bases removed from V and 4 bases from J, the gap between germline ends came to 10 bases. The CDR3 is 13 residues long. The CDR3 nucleotides are TGTGCCAGCAGTTGGTCCCCGGGCACTGAAGCTTTCTTT. Its protein is CASSWSPGTEAFF.

The V gene is TRBV2, the J gene TRBJ1-2; weak D call: TRBD1 (6 bases). Germline-derived CDR1 and CDR2 are SNHLY and FYNNEI. This CDR3 spans 14 amino acids. V lost 8 bases and J 8 bases, leaving 21 bases between the germline ends. In DNA form, the CDR3 reads TGTGCCAGCCCCGGGGGGGGCAGGGTACAAGGCTACACCTTC. Its translation is CASPGGGRVQGYTF. Together with reference TRBV2 and TRBJ1-2, the CDR3 gives the full variable domain: EPEVTQTPSHQVTQMGQEVILRCVPISNHLYFYWYRQILGQKVEFLVSFYNNEISEKSEIFDDQFSVERPDGSNFTLKIRSTKLEDSAMYFCASPGGGRVQGYTFGSGTRLTVV.

This clonotype was observed a single time. The chain joins TRBV29-1 to TRBJ2-1; the D gene could be TRBD1 or TRBD2 (5 bases each). This CDR3 contains 15 residues. Germline V gene sequence: CDR1 SQVTM, CDR2 ANQGSEA. V was pared by 5 bases and J by 6 bases, with 20 bases between. This CDR3 is CSVRGPGQPFNEQFF. CDR3 DNA sequence: TGCAGCGTTCGGGGCCCCGGGCAACCCTTCAATGAGCAGTTCTTC.

The chain joins TRBV4-1 to TRBJ1-2; D unresolved. Per the germline V gene, CDR1 is MGHRA and CDR2 is YSYEKL. V was cut by 5 bases and J by 2 bases, with 12 bases left in between. The CDR3 contains 14 residues. CDR3 loop: CASSFRQMNYGYTF. CDR3 DNA: TGCGCCAGCAGCTTTCGACAAATGAACTATGGCTACACCTTC.

The rearrangement joins TRBV7-9 to TRBJ2-3, with D possibly being TRBD1 (6 bases). CDR3 length: 13 residues. Germline V lookup: CDR1 SEHNR, CDR2 FQNEAQ (reference sequence). V lost 11 bases and J 6 bases, leaving 18 bases between the germline ends. The CDR3 loop is CASRGQILDTQYF. The DNA of the CDR3 is TGTGCCTCCAGGGGCCAAATTTTGGATACGCAGTATTTT.

CDR3 in amino acids: CASREATDTQYF. CDR3 in DNA: TGTGCCTCCCGGGAGGCCACAGATACGCAGTATTTT. The chain employs TRBV7-9 and TRBJ2-3, with 7 bases identical to TRBD2. The V segment lost 11 bases and the J segment 2 bases; nucleotides outside the gene matches: 4. The length of the CDR3 is 12 residues. Germline V gives CDR1 SEHNR, CDR2 FQNEAQ (reference sequence). Full variable domain (outside the CDR3, taken from reference TRBV7-9 and TRBJ2-3): DTGVSQNPRHKITKRGQNVTFRCDPISEHNRLYWYRQTLGQGPEFLTYFQNEAQLEKSRLLSDRFSAERPKGSFSTLEIQRTEQGDSAMYLCASREATDTQYFGPGTRLTVL.

The chain recombines TRBV10-3 with TRBJ2-3; 8 bases match TRBD2. V gave up 11 bases and J gave up 3 bases; unmatched junction bases: 13. The CDR3 length is 15 residues. Germline CDR1 ENHRY, CDR2 SYGVKD. DNA of the CDR3: TGTGCCGTAAAGTATAGCGGGGAGAGGACAGATACGCAGTATTTT. This codes for CAVKYSGERTDTQYF.

The chain carries TRBV20-1 and TRBJ2-7; 8 bases map to TRBD1. The CDR3 covers 15 residues. Germline V gene lookup returns CDR1 DFQATT and CDR2 SNEGSKA (reference sequence). The trim removed 0 bases at V and 5 bases at J, leaving 9 bases unmatched. The chain's CDR3 is CSARDKRTGRHEQYF. The CDR3 DNA sequence: TGCAGTGCTAGAGATAAGCGGACAGGGAGACACGAGCAGTACTTC.

The genes are TRBV27 and TRBJ1-2, with D unclear. V was pared by 6 bases and J by 4 bases, with 9 bases between. Germline CDR1 is MNHEY and CDR2 is SMNVEV (reference sequence). This CDR3 is 12 amino acids long. CDR3 in amino acids: CASRDGSYGYTF. The CDR3 nucleotides are TGTGCCAGCAGAGACGGATCCTATGGCTACACCTTC.

The chain uses TRBV13 and TRBJ2-1; possible D gene TRBD1, 6 bases. The germline CDR1 and CDR2 sequences are PRHDT and FYEKMQ (reference sequence). V was shortened by 5 bases and J by 6 bases, with 17 bases between the two germline ends. The CDR3 runs to 15 residues. The CDR3: CASSTRQEELNEQFF. The DNA of the CDR3 is TGTGCCAGCAGCACCCGACAGGAAGAACTCAATGAGCAGTTCTTC.

The DNA of the CDR3 is TGTGCCAGCAGCCCCGGGGACGGATACTACGAGCAGTACTTC. Amino acids: CASSPGDGYYEQYF. The J gene is TRBJ2-7, the V gene TRBV9; D could derive from TRBD1 or TRBD2 (5 bases each). Germline V gene data show CDR1 as SGDLS and CDR2 as YYNGEE. Trimming removed 4 bases from V and 3 bases from J, with 14 bases in between. CDR3 length: 14 amino acids. The variable domain in full, with the rest retrieved from reference TRBV9 and TRBJ2-7, is DSGVTQTPKHLITATGQRVTLRCSPRSGDLSVYWYQQSLDQGLQFLIQYYNGEERAKGNILERFSAQQFPDLHSELNLSSLELGDSALYFCASSPGDGYYEQYFGPGTRLTVT.